This passage covers 4 T cell receptor beta chains from one sample sequenced in a study of tumor-infiltrating lymphocytes in primary liver carcinoma listed by TCRdb under 2017. Blood RNA was extracted from unsorted whole blood using TRIzol reagent, and germline DNA was obtained with the DNeasy Blood & Tissue kit. TCRdb shows the sequencer as Illumina HiSeq 2500. TCRbeta-specific cDNA was reverse-transcribed from roughly 500 ng total RNA using a constant-region primer and ProtoScript II reverse transcriptase. The TCRbeta libraries were prepared through three rounds of nested multiplex PCR following a slightly modified ARM-PCR procedure. The first two PCR rounds used multiplex TRBV1-TRBV30 forward primers with a Cbeta reverse primer, each for 10 to 11 cycles. TCRdb reran the public reads through fastp at Q25 and MiXCR, keeping productive beta chains. Each entry is one CDR3 protein sequence, shown with its most common DNA and genes. Within this sample are around 330,000 distinct CDR3 sequences, with less than 75% of them counted one time only. The top ten clones comprise about 8.4% of the sample.

Sequenced input: peripheral blood. The origin of the receptors is a man in his forties or fifties with primary liver carcinoma and hepatitis B virus infection.

Remarks on this clonotype: A read error is likely, as this CDR3 ends without the conserved phenylalanine or tryptophan. The DNA is omitted, as the CDR3 cannot be located on it reliably, and the CDR3 follows TCRdb's listing. V and J are TRBV6-6 and TRBJ1-4; no DNA check was done on the table's D call, TRBD1. Germline CDR1 reads MNHNY; CDR2 reads SVGAGI (reference sequence). A total of 14 residues make up the CDR3, ends included. The CDR3 region is CASSYERTGEKMFS.

The chain combines TRBV28 with TRBJ2-7, with 10 bases lining up with TRBD1. V gave up 5 bases and J gave up 3 bases; unmatched junction bases: 4. This CDR3 contains 14 residues. Germline V gene sequence: CDR1 MDHEN, CDR2 SYDVKM. As DNA, the CDR3 is TGTGCCAGCAGTCGGACAGGGGGGAACTACGAGCAGTACTTC. Its protein product is CASSRTGGNYEQYF.

In nucleotides, the CDR3 is TGCGCCAGCAGCCCGACCCCGGACACTTCAGCAGATACGCAGTATTTT. This sequence encodes CASSPTPDTSADTQYF. V and J are TRBV5-1 and TRBJ2-3, with D possibly being TRBD1 (5 bases). CDR1 and CDR2 from the germline V gene are SGHRS and YFSETQ. V lost 4 bases and J lost 4, with 19 bases in between. This CDR3 has 16 residues.

This clonotype was counted ten times or more. The DNA of the CDR3 is TGCAGCGGCACACTAGTACGGGATGAGCAGTTCTTC. Amino acids: CSGTLVRDEQFF. The chain links TRBV29-1 to TRBJ2-1; possible D gene TRBD2, 5 bases. CDR3 length equals 12 residues. Germline-derived CDR1 and CDR2 are SQVTM and ANQGSEA. Trimming left V 7 bases short and J 8 bases short, with 15 bases between.